Following are 30 T cell receptor beta chains from one sample sequenced in a study of T cells in localized non-small cell lung cancer. Sequencing was performed with immunoSEQ multiplex PCR; in TCRdb, only in-frame clones are kept and a portion is missing. This sample has roughly 34,000 clones; approximately 86% occur once, and the top ten carry around 17%. Sequencing used peripheral blood mononuclear cells, obtained before any cancer treatment. The receptors here all came from a man aged 35 to 70 with stage III lung adenocarcinoma.

The chain is built from TRBV30 and TRBJ1-5; 7 bases are a match to TRBD1. Germline V gene lookup returns CDR1 GTSNPN and CDR2 SVGIG (reference sequence). V gave up 7 bases and J gave up 2 bases; unmatched junction bases: 14. CDR3 length: 16 amino acids. CDR3 bases: TGTGCCTATTCTAACGGCAGGGGGATCGGCAATCAGCCCCAGCATTTT. Its protein is CAYSNGRGIGNQPQHF.

The chain is built from TRBV5-3 and TRBJ1-5; the D is unclear. TRBV5-3 is reported as an ORF; its role is uncertain. The CDR3 has 14 residues. Trimming removed 4 bases at V and 15 bases at J, with 23 bases between. CDR3: CARSRDTNKIPWHF. The CDR3 coding sequence is TGTGCCAGAAGCCGAGACACCAACAAAATTCCTTGGCATTTT.

The chain joins TRBV15 to TRBJ2-6; D possibly corresponds to TRBD2 (6 bases). This CDR3 is built from 16 residues. Trimming shortened V by 3 bases and J by 0 bases, and 9 bases separated the two germline ends. Germline CDR1 and CDR2: LNHNV and YYDKDF (reference sequence). Here the CDR3 reads CATSRLLASGANVLTF. The DNA of the CDR3 is TGTGCCACCAGCAGGTTACTAGCCTCTGGGGCCAACGTCCTGACTTTC.

The chain joins TRBV6-5 to TRBJ1-6; 7 positions match TRBD1. The germline V gene has CDR1 MNHEY and CDR2 SVGAGI. V lost 7 bases and J lost 9; bases outside the gene matches: 12. The CDR3 is made up of 15 amino acids. CDR3 nucleotide sequence: TGTGCCAGCAACAGGGGTGAGAAAAAAGGTTCACCCCTCCACTTT. Protein product: CASNRGEKKGSPLHF.

The chain couples TRBV27 to TRBJ1-1; 9 positions agree with TRBD1. Germline lookup yields CDR1 MNHEY and CDR2 SMNVEV (reference sequence). CDR3 length equals 16 residues. The trim removed 5 bases at V and 4 bases at J, leaving 11 bases unmatched. The chain's CDR3 is CASSAPGQGAGTEAFF. For the CDR3, the DNA is TGTGCCAGCAGTGCCCCGGGACAGGGTGCGGGCACTGAAGCTTTCTTT.

This chain uses TRBV15 with TRBJ2-7; weak D call: TRBD1 (6 bases). This CDR3 spans 13 amino acids. The germline CDR1 and CDR2 sequences are LNHNV and YYDKDF (reference sequence). The V end was cut by 3 bases, the J end by 2 bases, with 8 bases between. The CDR3 DNA is TGTGCCACCAGCAGGGACAGAACCTACGAGCAGTACTTC. It translates to CATSRDRTYEQYF.

The chain recombines TRBV6-5 with TRBJ1-1; TRBD1 might be the D (5 bases). V was clipped by 3 bases and J by 9 bases, with 14 bases between them. The CDR3 loop spans 13 amino acids. Germline loops: CDR1 MNHEY, CDR2 SVGAGI. The CDR3 is CASSYASRVKAFF. CDR3 DNA: TGTGCCAGCAGTTATGCTAGCAGGGTCAAAGCTTTCTTT.

The rearrangement joins TRBV5-6 to TRBJ2-3, with D unclear. CDR3 length equals 15 residues. V lost 3 bases and J lost 3, with 14 bases in between. Germline V gene lookup returns CDR1 SGHDT and CDR2 YYEEEE. The CDR3 is CASSSARVRTDTQYF. CDR3 nucleotides: TGTGCCAGCAGCTCGGCTAGGGTCAGAACAGATACGCAGTATTTT.

The rearrangement links TRBV6-1 to TRBJ1-1; no clear D gene. From germline, CDR1 is MNHNS and CDR2 SASEGT. The V gene lost 5 bases and the J gene lost 1 base, with 8 bases spanning the gap. CDR3 length: 13 residues. The CDR3 nucleotides are TGTGCCAGCAGTACTAAAGGGAACACTGAAGCTTTCTTT. Its protein product is CASSTKGNTEAFF.

The chain recombines TRBV18 with TRBJ2-5; TRBD2 matches at 8 bases. The germline V gene has CDR1 KGHSH and CDR2 LQKENI. The CDR3 loop spans 18 amino acids. J gave up 4 bases and V 1 base, and 14 bases lay outside the gene matches. CDR3 coding DNA: TGTGCCAGCTCACCACTCGCGGTACTAGCGGCCCGTTTAGAGACCCAGTACTTC. Residues: CASSPLAVLAARLETQYF. Looking up the rest from reference TRBV18 and TRBJ2-5 gives the full variable domain: NAGVMQNPRHLVRRRGQEARLRCSPMKGHSHVYWYRQLPEEGLKFMVYLQKENIIDESGMPKERFSAEFPKEGPSILRIQQVVRGDSAAYFCASSPLAVLAARLETQYFGPGTRLLVL.

This chain links TRBV7-9 with TRBJ1-5; D unclear. The CDR3 contains 12 residues. Per the germline V gene, CDR1 is SEHNR and CDR2 is FQNEAQ (reference sequence). The V end was cut by 5 bases, the J end by 12 bases, with 14 bases between. The CDR3 DNA sequence: TGTGCCAGCAGCCACCCCAGAGGATTCCAGCATTTT. This encodes CASSHPRGFQHF. The complete variable domain, with remaining parts taken from reference TRBV7-9 and TRBJ1-5, reads DTGVSQNPRHKITKRGQNVTFRCDPISEHNRLYWYRQTLGQGPEFLTYFQNEAQLEKSRLLSDRFSAERPKGSFSTLEIQRTEQGDSAMYLCASSHPRGFQHFGDGTRLSIL.

The chain joins TRBV28 to TRBJ1-2, with D maybe TRBD1 (5 bases). V lost 1 base to trimming and J lost 5 bases, with 11 bases between them. The germline V gene encodes CDR1 MDHEN and CDR2 SYDVKM. The CDR3 loop spans 14 amino acids. The CDR3 nucleotides read TGTGCCAGCAGTTTATTGGGGCCGTTATATGGCTACACCTTC. Protein product: CASSLLGPLYGYTF.

This sequence joins TRBV7-3 and TRBJ2-5, with 7 bases fitting TRBD2. J was trimmed by 7 bases and V by 8 bases; bases with no gene match: 13. This CDR3 contains 14 residues. CDR1 is SGHTA, CDR2 FQGTGA, per germline. Written as DNA, the CDR3 is TGTGCCAGCCGCCTCCGGGCGGGGAGGGGGACCCAGTACTTC. Protein: CASRLRAGRGTQYF.

This chain links TRBV15 with TRBJ1-4; D might be TRBD1 (6 bases). Germline CDR1 LNHNV, CDR2 YYDKDF (reference sequence). This CDR3 has 16 amino acids. Trimming left V 4 bases short and J 7 bases short, with 19 bases between. CDR3 nucleotides: TGTGCCACCAGCACACCTGTGACAGGTTCGGGTGAAAAACTGTTTTTT. Encoded protein: CATSTPVTGSGEKLFF.

This rearrangement joins TRBV28 to TRBJ1-5, with 7 positions matching TRBD1. Trimming removed 6 bases from V and 4 bases from J; junction bases left unmatched: 12. Germline CDR1 is MDHEN and CDR2 is SYDVKM. This CDR3 has 16 amino acids. This CDR3 is CASRVYPGQYNQPQHF. The CDR3 DNA is TGTGCCAGCAGAGTCTATCCGGGACAGTATAATCAGCCCCAGCATTTT.

This clone was detected only once. The J gene is TRBJ2-3, the V gene TRBV11-2, with TRBD2 matching 9 bases. The CDR3 has 14 residues. Germline CDR1 SGHAT, CDR2 FQNNGV. J lost 8 bases, V lost 3 bases, and 6 bases had no gene match. CDR3 coding DNA: TGTGCCAGCAGCTTTTCTAGCGGGGCGGGTACGCAGTATTTT. As protein: CASSFSSGAGTQYF.

The chain couples TRBV5-1 to TRBJ1-4; D is uncertain. With 2 bases removed from V and 4 bases from J, the gap between germline ends came to 18 bases. This CDR3 region has 17 residues. Germline loops: CDR1 SGHRS, CDR2 YFSETQ. CDR3 sequence reads: CASSFGGGRLYNEKLFF. The CDR3 coding sequence is TGCGCCAGCAGCTTTGGTGGAGGGCGGTTGTATAATGAAAAACTGTTTTTT. Filled out from reference TRBV5-1 and TRBJ1-4, the complete variable domain reads KAGVTQTPRYLIKTRGQQVTLSCSPISGHRSVSWYQQTPGQGLQFLFEYFSETQRNKGNFPGRFSGRQFSNSRSEMNVSTLELGDSALYLCASSFGGGRLYNEKLFFGSGTQLSVL.

The chain is built from TRBV14 and TRBJ1-2; 11 bases are shared with TRBD1. The CDR3 has 14 residues. V was clipped by 4 bases and J by 6 bases; unmatched bases: 4. CDR1 and CDR2 from the germline V gene are SGHDN and FVKESK. CDR3 DNA sequence: TGTGCCAGCAGCCGGGACAGGGGGAATCATGGCTACACCTTC. This sequence encodes CASSRDRGNHGYTF.

This sequence joins TRBV9 and TRBJ2-5, with 9 bases aligning to TRBD2. V dropped 4 bases and J dropped 4; count of bases not matched to a gene: 11. This CDR3 has 16 residues. CDR1 and CDR2 (germline): SGDLS, YYNGEE. This chain's CDR3 is CASSPEAGGGGETQYF. CDR3 in DNA: TGTGCCAGCAGCCCGGAAGCGGGGGGCGGGGGAGAGACCCAGTACTTC.

This rearrangement joins TRBV4-1 to TRBJ2-7; 8 nucleotides agree with TRBD1. The J segment lost 7 bases and the V segment lost 0 bases, leaving 11 bases of the junction unmatched. The CDR3 covers 16 residues. CDR1 is MGHRA, CDR2 YSYEKL, per germline. The CDR3: CASSQDEQGASGEQYF. The DNA of the CDR3 is TGCGCCAGCAGCCAAGATGAGCAGGGGGCTTCTGGGGAGCAGTACTTC.

The rearrangement joins TRBV28 to TRBJ1-5; no clear D. CDR1 is MDHEN, CDR2 SYDVKM, per germline. This CDR3 is built from 12 residues. V dropped 3 bases and J dropped 7 bases, with 7 bases sitting between them. CDR3 region: CASSFVPQPQHF. The CDR3 DNA reads as TGTGCCAGCAGTTTCGTCCCCCAGCCCCAGCATTTT.

This clone has a single count. The chain combines TRBV5-1 with TRBJ2-1; the D gene is possibly TRBD1 (5 bases). Germline CDR1 reads SGHRS; CDR2 reads YFSETQ. The V gene lost 4 bases and the J gene lost 7 bases, with 15 bases spanning the gap. The CDR3 runs to 14 residues. The DNA for the CDR3 is TGCGCCAGCAGCCAACAGGTTATCGGGAATGAGCAGTTCTTC. Translated: CASSQQVIGNEQFF.

The chain has TRBV19 and TRBJ1-5; TRBD1 matches 11 bases. CDR3 size: 17 residues. Germline assignment: CDR1 LNHDA and CDR2 SQIVND (reference sequence). J was trimmed by 1 base and V by 7 bases; bases with no gene match: 9. CDR3 region: CASIFGTGGYSNQPQHF. As DNA, the CDR3 is TGTGCCAGTATTTTCGGGACAGGGGGTTACAGCAATCAGCCCCAGCATTTT.

The V gene is TRBV28, the J gene TRBJ2-1; D is ambiguous. The CDR3 runs 13 residues. Deletions cut 5 bases from V and 0 bases from J, with 5 bases between. Germline lookup yields CDR1 MDHEN and CDR2 SYDVKM. The CDR3 is CASSPPSYNEQFF. CDR3 sequence (DNA): TGTGCCAGCAGTCCCCCCTCCTACAATGAGCAGTTCTTC.

This sequence joins TRBV2 and TRBJ1-2; D gene unclear. Germline-derived CDR1 and CDR2 are SNHLY and FYNNEI. This CDR3 comprises 14 residues. V shed 1 base and J shed 3 bases, with 9 bases lying between them. The CDR3 protein is CASSEGGFDYGYTF. For the CDR3, the DNA is TGTGCCAGCAGTGAAGGGGGATTCGACTATGGCTACACCTTC. Complete variable domain (other parts from reference TRBV2 and TRBJ1-2): EPEVTQTPSHQVTQMGQEVILRCVPISNHLYFYWYRQILGQKVEFLVSFYNNEISEKSEIFDDQFSVERPDGSNFTLKIRSTKLEDSAMYFCASSEGGFDYGYTFGSGTRLTVV.

The chain carries TRBV23-1 and TRBJ2-7; D remains unclear. TRBV23-1 is an ORF; its function is uncertain. V dropped 0 bases and J dropped 2 bases, with 17 bases sitting between them. This CDR3 has 17 amino acids. DNA for the CDR3: TGCGCCAGCAGTCAATCGAATTGGGTCCTACCTACCTACGAGCAGTACTTC. Encoded protein: CASSQSNWVLPTYEQYF.

This rearrangement joins TRBV7-2 to TRBJ2-3, with 7 bases lining up with TRBD1. V dropped 6 bases and J dropped 3; count of bases not matched to a gene: 12. CDR1 and CDR2 (germline): SGHTA, FQGNSA. CDR3 length equals 16 residues. CDR3 residues: CASRPKGATYTDTQYF. The CDR3 bases are TGTGCCAGCAGGCCCAAGGGGGCGACCTATACAGATACGCAGTATTTT.

In DNA form, the CDR3 reads TGTGCCACCTCAGGGATCCAAGAGACCCAGTACTTC. It yields the protein CATSGIQETQYF. The chain is built from TRBV21-1 and TRBJ2-5; TRBD1, the table's D call, lacks a check against the DNA. TRBV21-1 is an annotated pseudogene. There are 12 residues in the CDR3.

The V call is TRBV4-3, the J call TRBJ1-1; possibly TRBD1 for D (6 bases). The V end lost 3 bases, the J end lost 6 bases, and 26 bases lay between the germline ends. The CDR3 has 18 amino acids. Germline lookup yields CDR1 LGHNA and CDR2 YSLEER. As DNA, the CDR3 is TGCGCCAGCAGCCACCCACCCGGAGGGGAAGGGGGTGACGCTGAAGCTTTCTTT. Protein: CASSHPPGGEGGDAEAFF.

This rearrangement joins TRBV27 to TRBJ2-7; 7 nucleotides agree with TRBD2. Germline V gene sequence: CDR1 MNHEY, CDR2 SMNVEV (reference sequence). With 1 base clipped from V and 7 bases from J, the junction kept 4 bases outside the gene matches. The length of the CDR3 is 13 residues. CDR3 bases: TGTGCCAGCAGTTTATGGGGAGGGCGGGAGCAGTACTTC. This translates into CASSLWGGREQYF.